The 20 T cell receptor beta chains given below trace back to one sample, sequenced in a study of post-analysis software for immune sequencing data. General study findings and limits: There were roughly 5 TRBV segments more frequent in patients than controls, and TRBV5-6, TRBV5-1 and TRBV20-1 were among them.

These TCRs' antigens remain unknown. Libraries were made from TCR beta cDNA, and they carried unique molecular identifiers. TCRdb ran MiXCR on the PCR reads and lists one entry per CDR3 protein. This sample has about 430,000 distinct CDR3 sequences, with roughly 40% found just once. The sample consisted of blood. Receptors were obtained from a girl aged 2-9 years with multiple sclerosis.

This clonotype is a singleton in its sample. The V gene is TRBV20-1, the J gene TRBJ2-7; D gene unclear. The DNA matches TRBJ2-5 better at its end, which makes the J call doubtful. Germline V gene lookup returns CDR1 DFQATT and CDR2 SNEGSKA (reference sequence). The length of the CDR3 is 16 residues. The CDR3 reads CSARVGRRTRTETQYF. In DNA form, the CDR3 reads TGCAGTGCTAGAGTCGGGCGGCGAACCAGGACAGAGACCCAGTACTTC.

This clonotype was recorded only once. This chain joins TRBV5-1 and TRBJ1-2; D remains ambiguous. This CDR3 contains 13 residues. Trimming shortened V by 0 bases and J by 6 bases, and 9 bases separated the two germline ends. In germline, CDR1 is SGHRS, CDR2 YFSETQ. CDR3 in DNA: TGCGCCAGCAGCTTGGGGCAGGAGCATGGCTACACCTTC. Translated: CASSLGQEHGYTF.

This clonotype was detected a few times. The rearrangement uses TRBV12-3 or TRBV12-4 and TRBJ1-4; 9 nucleotides line up with TRBD1. V lost 7 bases, J lost 8 bases, and 11 bases stayed unmatched. This CDR3 is built from 15 residues. CDR3 loop: CASTPRRTGVEKLFF. As DNA, the CDR3 is TGTGCCAGCACCCCACGGCGGACAGGGGTGGAAAAACTGTTTTTT.

The chain recombines TRBV27 with TRBJ1-1, with a weak D call TRBD1 (5 bases). Germline CDR1 reads MNHEY; CDR2 reads SMNVEV (reference sequence). CDR3 size: 13 residues. V lost 4 bases, J lost 4 bases, and 10 bases lay in between. CDR3 protein: CASSWRGSTEAFF. The DNA of the CDR3 is TGTGCCAGCAGTTGGCGGGGGTCCACTGAAGCTTTCTTT.

This clonotype was observed a handful of times. This chain uses TRBV4-2 with TRBJ2-5; the D gene is possibly TRBD1 (5 bases). Near its end, the DNA agrees better with TRBJ2-7, so the J call may be wrong. CDR3 length: 17 residues. The germline V gene has CDR1 LGHNA and CDR2 YNFKEQ. Here the CDR3 DNA reads TGTGCCAGCAGCCAAGCCCGACAGATCTCCAAACCCTACGAGCAGTACTTC. Protein product: CASSQARQISKPYEQYF.

This clonotype has a handful of counts. The V gene is TRBV7-8, the J gene TRBJ2-1; D gene ambiguous. This CDR3 contains 11 residues. V lost 5 bases and J lost 9, with 8 bases in between. Per the germline V gene, CDR1 is SGHVS and CDR2 is FQNEAQ. CDR3 region: CASSIGGEQFF. Written as DNA, the CDR3 is TGTGCCAGCAGCATCGGTGGTGAGCAGTTCTTC.

A few counts support this clonotype. The gene calls are TRBV6-2 or TRBV6-3 and TRBJ2-1, with 7 bases identical to TRBD2. V shed 5 bases and J 1 base; nucleotides not matched to a gene: 11. Germline values: CDR1 MNHEY, CDR2 SVGEGT. This CDR3 is 17 amino acids long. The CDR3 sequence is CASSTEQRGWSYNEQFF. The CDR3 nucleotides read TGTGCCAGCAGTACCGAACAGCGGGGATGGTCCTACAATGAGCAGTTCTTC.

This clonotype has only a few counts. V and J are TRBV6-2 or TRBV6-3 and TRBJ2-1, with 10 bases aligning to TRBD2. The germline V gene encodes CDR1 MNHEY and CDR2 SVGEGT. V shed 5 bases and J 3 bases; nucleotides not matched to a gene: 10. The CDR3 is 17 amino acids. The CDR3 protein is CASSGLAGGSFYNEQFF. Written as DNA, the CDR3 is TGTGCCAGCAGTGGATTAGCGGGGGGCTCCTTCTACAATGAGCAGTTCTTC.

The gene calls are TRBV4-2 and TRBJ2-3; maybe TRBD2 (5 bases). The CDR3 is 16 residues long. V gave up 0 bases and J gave up 2 bases, with 12 bases separating them. Germline-derived CDR1 and CDR2 are LGHNA and YNFKEQ. Here the CDR3 reads CASSQDRGGVTDTQYF. The CDR3 nucleotides read TGTGCCAGCAGCCAAGATCGTGGAGGAGTCACAGATACGCAGTATTTT.

This clonotype appeared once. The genes are TRBV6-5 and TRBJ2-7, with TRBD2 matching 9 bases. This CDR3 contains 15 residues. The germline V gene encodes CDR1 MNHEY and CDR2 SVGAGI. J lost 7 bases, V lost 0 bases, and 7 bases had no gene match. This CDR3 reads CASSYSSSGGWEQYF. CDR3 nucleotides: TGTGCCAGCAGTTACTCGAGCAGCGGGGGGTGGGAGCAGTACTTC.

For this clonotype: One end of the junction fails to match germline, which may point to a read error. This chain joins TRBV5-5 and TRBJ2-7; D might be TRBD1 (5 bases). The CDR3 has 13 amino acids. In germline, CDR1 is SGHKS, CDR2 YYEKEE (reference sequence). The CDR3 spells CASSLAGFYERYF. In DNA, the CDR3 is TGTGCCAGCAGCTTGGCAGGGTTCTACGAGCGGTACTTC.

This chain joins TRBV7-2 and TRBJ2-2; D is uncertain. Trimming took 5 bases from V and 4 from J, leaving 8 bases between them. Germline CDR1 SGHTA, CDR2 FQGNSA. The CDR3 is 13 amino acids. The CDR3 bases are TGTGCCAGCAGCCTTGGTATCACCGGGGAGCTGTTTTTT. Residues: CASSLGITGELFF.

The chain joins TRBV20-1 to TRBJ2-3, with TRBD2 identical over 10 bases. The CDR3 is 14 residues long. Germline loops: CDR1 DFQATT, CDR2 SNEGSKA (reference sequence). V lost 6 bases to trimming and J lost 3 bases; unmatched junction nucleotides: 6. This chain's CDR3 is CSAPSGRGTDTQYF. CDR3 bases: TGCAGTGCCCCTAGCGGGAGAGGGACAGATACGCAGTATTTT.

The rearrangement joins TRBV7-6 to TRBJ2-1; TRBD1 might be the D (6 bases). The CDR3 extends over 15 amino acids. CDR1 is SGHVS, CDR2 FNYEAQ, per germline. V was cut by 6 bases and J by 2 bases, with 14 bases left in between. CDR3: CASSLLQGTYNEQFF. DNA for the CDR3: TGTGCCAGCAGTTTACTACAGGGAACCTACAATGAGCAGTTCTTC.

The gene calls are TRBV6-1 and TRBJ2-6; a possible D gene is TRBD2 (6 bases). V lost 7 bases and J 0 bases, leaving 16 bases between the germline ends. The germline gives CDR1 MNHNS, CDR2 SASEGT. The CDR3 has 17 residues. In DNA, the CDR3 is TGTGCCAGCACTCGAGAGGCGGGAAGCTCTGGGGCCAACGTCCTGACTTTC. Protein sequence: CASTREAGSSGANVLTF.

The rearrangement uses TRBV5-1 and TRBJ2-7, with D possibly matching TRBD1 (6 bases). There are 16 residues in the CDR3. Germline V gives CDR1 SGHRS, CDR2 YFSETQ. The V gene lost 0 bases and the J gene lost 3 bases, with 16 bases spanning the gap. For the CDR3, the DNA is TGCGCCAGCAGCTTGGAGCGTGGACAGATAAGCTACGAGCAGTACTTC. Translation: CASSLERGQISYEQYF.

This chain uses TRBV27 with TRBJ2-1, with TRBD2 identical over 8 bases. CDR1 and CDR2 (germline): MNHEY, SMNVEV (reference sequence). Trimming took 4 bases from V and 3 from J; bases not matched to a gene: 8. The CDR3 extends over 16 amino acids. This chain's CDR3 is CASSWGASGLYNEQFF. Here the CDR3 DNA reads TGTGCCAGCAGTTGGGGGGCTAGCGGGCTCTACAATGAGCAGTTCTTC.

The chain links TRBV6-5 to TRBJ2-7; TRBD2 might be the D (6 bases). From germline, CDR1 is MNHEY and CDR2 SVGAGI. CDR3 length: 16 residues. V gave up 2 bases and J gave up 2 bases, with 16 bases separating them. The CDR3 bases are TGTGCCAGCAGTTACACATATAGGACTAAGACCTACGAGCAGTACTTC. This codes for CASSYTYRTKTYEQYF.

In its sample, this clonotype was seen a few times. V is TRBV11-2 and J is TRBJ1-5, with D unclear. Trimming removed 6 bases from V and 2 bases from J, with 14 bases in between. This CDR3 contains 15 residues. CDR1 and CDR2 from the germline V gene are SGHAT and FQNNGV. As DNA, the CDR3 is TGTGCCAGCAGATACAGTAGGGCAGGCAATCAGCCCCAGCATTTT. It translates to CASRYSRAGNQPQHF.

As DNA, the CDR3 is TGTGCCAGCCACAGGGGGAGCAATCAGCCCCAGCATTTT. Its protein is CASHRGSNQPQHF. The genes are TRBV6-6 and TRBJ1-5; 8 bases agree with TRBD1. The V gene end was trimmed by 8 bases and the J gene end by 1 base; junction bases not matched to a gene: 1. The CDR3 covers 13 residues. Germline values: CDR1 MNHNY, CDR2 SVGAGI (reference sequence).